This is a list of T cell receptor beta chains from one sample in a study of T cell responses to AZD1222 COVID-19 vaccine. Using immunoSEQ multiplex PCR, the repertoire was profiled, and TCRdb retains in-frame clones only, with some absent. In the table there are 55,000 to 65,000 clones, 80% to 90% of which are singletons. This material consisted of peripheral blood, taken 28 days after the second AZD1222 dose. The receptors were sampled from an adult who received the AZD1222 COVID-19 vaccine. Each CDR3 is given with its conserved first and last residue. The D gene is left open where the match is weak. For some rows the clone size is stated as once, few or many, or as a class when expanded; others skip it.

TRBJ1-2,TRBV7-9,-,TRBD1,CASRHPGQGDGYTF,TGTGCCAGCAGACATCCGGGACAGGGAGATGGCTACACCTTC
TRBJ1-1,TRBV3-1/TRBV3-2,-,-,CASSQDRLNTEAFF,TGTGCCAGCAGCCAAGACAGATTGAACACTGAAGCTTTCTTT
TRBJ2-5,TRBV7-3,-,-,CASSPSERETQYF,TGTGCCAGCAGCCCCTCGGAGCGCGAGACCCAGTACTTC
TRBJ1-5,TRBV5-6,-,-,CASSLALGSDQPQHF,TGTGCCAGCAGCTTGGCTCTGGGTTCGGATCAGCCCCAGCATTTT
TRBJ2-3,TRBV7-2,-,-,CASSLRPRALDTQYF,TGTGCCAGCAGCTTACGGCCTAGGGCCTTAGATACGCAGTATTTT
TRBJ1-6,TRBV5-4,once,TRBD1,CASSLEQGNSPLHF,TGTGCCAGCAGCTTGGAACAGGGGAACTCACCCCTCCACTTT
TRBJ2-7,TRBV27,-,-,CASSYLGDEQYF,TGTGCCAGCAGTTACCTCGGGGACGAGCAGTACTTC
TRBJ2-2,TRBV2,-,-,CASSDQNTGELFF,TGTGCCAGCAGTGACCAGAACACCGGGGAGCTGTTTTTT
TRBJ2-7,TRBV5-1,-,TRBD2,CASSQGLDSYEQYF,TGCGCCAGCAGCCAGGGACTAGACTCCTACGAGCAGTACTTC
TRBJ1-4,TRBV27,-,TRBD1,CASSSAGTGSEKLFF,TGTGCCAGCAGTTCCGCCGGGACAGGTTCTGAAAAACTGTTTTTT
TRBJ1-5,TRBV7-9,-,-,CASSLEGALRPQHF,TGTGCCAGCAGCTTAGAAGGGGCGCTTCGGCCCCAGCATTTT
TRBJ2-3,TRBV6-1,-,TRBD2,CASSELTSGGQYF,TGTGCCAGCAGTGAGCTTACTAGCGGGGGGCAGTATTTT
TRBJ2-1,TRBV5-1,-,-,CASSEARSGNEQFF,TGCGCCAGCAGCGAGGCCCGGAGCGGCAATGAGCAGTTCTTC
TRBJ1-2,TRBV11-2,-,-,CASRDGRPNYGYTF,TGTGCCAGCAGGGACGGTCGGCCTAACTATGGCTACACCTTC
TRBJ1-2,TRBV28,-,TRBD1,CASSLNRWPGGTF,TGTGCCAGCAGCTTGAACAGGTGGCCAGGGGGCACCTTC
TRBJ1-2,TRBV11-2,once,TRBD1,CASRKQGESGYGYTF,TGTGCCAGCAGAAAACAGGGGGAGAGTGGATATGGCTACACCTTC
TRBJ1-5,TRBV5-1,-,-,CASSLSELNSNQPQHF,TGCGCCAGCAGCTTATCGGAACTGAATAGCAATCAGCCCCAGCATTTT
TRBJ2-3,TRBV7-9,-,-,CASSPGFHTDTQYF,TGTGCCAGCAGCCCAGGGTTCCACACAGATACGCAGTATTTT
TRBJ1-6,TRBV3-1/TRBV3-2,-,TRBD1,CASSQVWDSGISLHF,TGTGCCAGCAGCCAAGTTTGGGACAGCGGCATCTCCCTCCACTTT
TRBJ2-2,TRBV3-1/TRBV3-2,-,-,CASSQAGTANTGELFF,TGTGCCAGCAGCCAGGCAGGGACTGCGAACACCGGGGAGCTGTTTTTT
TRBJ2-5,TRBV24-1,few,-,CATSDPTGFAETQYF,TGTGCCACCAGTGATCCCACAGGGTTTGCAGAGACCCAGTACTTC
TRBJ1-4,TRBV27,-,-,CASSLFGQGGEKLFF,TGTGCCAGCAGTTTATTCGGCCAGGGTGGGGAAAAACTGTTTTTT
TRBJ2-5,TRBV5-1,-,-,CASSPLRRVQETQYF,TGCGCCAGCAGCCCACTACGAAGGGTGCAAGAGACCCAGTACTTC
TRBJ2-7,TRBV6-5,-,-,CASSYSTGTVAGEQYF,TGTGCCAGCAGTTACTCGACCGGGACCGTGGCGGGCGAGCAGTACTTC
TRBJ1-4,TRBV6-5,-,-,CASSSPTATNEKLFF,TGTGCCAGCAGTTCACCGACGGCAACTAATGAAAAACTGTTTTTT
TRBJ1-6,TRBV5-1,-,-,CASREDWDPNSPLHF,TGCGCCAGCAGGGAGGACTGGGACCCAAATTCACCCCTCCACTTT
TRBJ1-4,TRBV29-1,-,-,CGGQGQGLGEKLFF,TGCGGCGGGCAGGGGCAAGGTCTTGGGGAAAAACTGTTTTTT
TRBJ1-1,TRBV30,once,-,CACSQGQNTEAFF,TGTGCCTGTTCCCAGGGACAGAACACTGAAGCTTTCTTT
TRBJ1-1,TRBV28,-,TRBD1,CASSAPDRGTEAFF,TGTGCCAGCAGTGCACCGGACAGGGGCACTGAAGCTTTCTTT
TRBJ2-5,TRBV4-1,-,-,CASSQVLTGQETQYF,TGCGCCAGCAGCCAAGTTCTAACGGGTCAAGAGACCCAGTACTTC
TRBJ2-5,TRBV19,-,TRBD2,CASSIRSSGKTETQYF,TGTGCCAGTAGTATTAGGTCTAGCGGGAAGACGGAGACCCAGTACTTC
TRBJ2-5,TRBV6-2/TRBV6-3,-,-,CASSLDRSLLGGQETQYF,TGTGCCAGCAGTTTGGACAGATCGTTACTAGGGGGCCAAGAGACCCAGTACTTC
TRBJ2-5,TRBV19,few,-,CASRQAGETQYF,TGTGCCAGTCGCCAAGCAGGAGAGACCCAGTACTTC
TRBJ1-6,TRBV12-2,-,-,CASRRKPGGLNSPLHF,TGTGCAAGTCGTCGCAAACCAGGAGGGTTGAATTCACCCCTCCACTTT
TRBJ2-3,TRBV11-2,-,-,CASTQGPDPRRDTQYF,TGTGCCAGCACCCAGGGTCCGGACCCGCGTCGAGATACGCAGTATTTT
TRBJ1-2,TRBV7-2,few,-,CASSPVPGGYTF,TGTGCCAGCAGCCCAGTACCGGGGGGCTACACCTTC
TRBJ2-7,TRBV5-5,-,-,CASSLPTGYEQYF,TGTGCCAGCAGCTTACCGACAGGCTACGAGCAGTACTTC
TRBJ1-5,TRBV5-1,few,-,CASSVEGGQPQHF,TGCGCCAGCAGTGTGGAGGGTGGCCAGCCCCAGCATTTT
TRBJ1-4,TRBV6-5,-,-,CASATGPEKLFF,TGTGCCAGCGCAACTGGCCCAGAAAAACTGTTTTTT
TRBJ1-5,TRBV7-2,-,-,CASSLVISSNQPQHF,TGTGCCAGCAGCTTAGTAATCAGCAGCAATCAGCCCCAGCATTTT
TRBJ1-1,TRBV10-3,-,-,CAISESAGSNTEAFF,TGTGCCATCAGTGAGTCCGCGGGGTCCAACACTGAAGCTTTCTTT
TRBJ2-7,TRBV6-6,-,TRBD2,CASSPTGTSGSRLRYEQYF,TGTGCCAGCAGTCCTACCGGGACTAGCGGGAGCAGGTTGCGGTACGAGCAGTACTTC
TRBJ2-7,TRBV19,-,-,CASSIRWQDNYEQYF,TGTGCCAGTAGTATAAGGTGGCAGGATAACTACGAGCAGTACTTC
TRBJ2-3,TRBV18,-,-,CASSATMGSTDTQYF,TGTGCCAGCTCGGCGACAATGGGGAGCACAGATACGCAGTATTTT
TRBJ2-1,TRBV6-4,-,TRBD2,CASSGLAGLNEQFF,TGTGCCAGCAGTGGACTAGCGGGGTTGAATGAGCAGTTCTTC
TRBJ2-3,TRBV5-1,-,-,CASSLGNQGTDTQYF,TGCGCCAGCAGCTTGGGCAACCAAGGCACAGATACGCAGTATTTT
TRBJ2-1,TRBV15,once,TRBD2,CATSIGLAGGFREQFF,TGTGCCACCAGCATCGGACTAGCGGGAGGCTTTAGGGAGCAGTTCTTC
TRBJ2-1,TRBV4-1,-,-,CASSQLRHDNEQFF,TGCGCCAGCAGCCAACTAAGACACGACAATGAGCAGTTCTTC
TRBJ1-3,TRBV5-1,-,TRBD1,CASSRDSRSGNTIYF,TGCGCCAGCAGCAGGGACAGCCGCTCTGGAAACACCATATATTTT
TRBJ1-6,TRBV5-4,-,-,CASSRAGGSYNSPLHF,TGTGCCAGCAGCAGGGCGGGGGGATCCTATAATTCACCCCTCCACTTT
TRBJ1-5,TRBV12-3/TRBV12-4,-,-,CASSLMGDQPQHF,TGTGCCAGCAGTTTAATGGGGGATCAGCCCCAGCATTTT
TRBJ2-1,TRBV5-1,once,TRBD2,CASSYASGTSVDEQFF,TGCGCCAGCAGCTACGCATCCGGGACTAGCGTTGATGAGCAGTTCTTC
TRBJ2-7,TRBV3-1/TRBV3-2,-,-,CASSQGADTYEQYF,TGTGCCAGCAGCCAAGGGGCGGACACCTACGAGCAGTACTTC
TRBJ1-1,TRBV7-9,-,-,CASSLRGAGGPNTEAFF,TGTGCCAGCAGCTTAAGGGGGGCCGGAGGTCCAAACACTGAAGCTTTCTTT
TRBJ2-5,TRBV5-1,-,-,CASSLVPGQETQYF,TGCGCCAGCAGCTTGGTCCCGGGGCAAGAGACCCAGTACTTC
TRBJ2-7,TRBV10-2,-,-,CASKGVDRTYEQYF,TGCGCCAGCAAAGGGGTAGATCGGACCTACGAGCAGTACTTC